This T cell receptor beta chain comes out of a study of blood T cells in healthy people across ages. Notes on the study in general: Naive CD4+ cells and diversity were both higher in long-lived donors than in aged donors. Diversity estimates drawn from one million T cells were deemed underestimates. Naive T cell percentage showed a strong correlation with the diversity of TCR beta.

This clonotype was counted a few times. Its antigen is unidentified. Each donor supplied around 9.9 milliliters of peripheral blood. This CDR3 spans 14 amino acids. Looked up from germline, CDR1 is SGHTA and CDR2 is FQGNSA. Alongside a J-beta primer mix, a sample-barcoded 5' primer served in a second PCR lasting about 7 to 11 cycles. MiXCR, run by TCRdb on the 5' RACE reads, gives a single entry per CDR3 protein. Of about 970,000 distinct CDR3 sequences in the sample, 51% were seen once. Source material: blood. J is TRBJ2-4 and V is TRBV7-2; tentatively, D is TRBD2 (5 bases). The DNA matches TRBJ2-7 better at its end, which makes the J call doubtful. This receptor was taken from a woman aged 60-70 years in good health. The CDR3 DNA reads TGTGCCAGCAACCCCGAGCGGTACTCCTACGAGCAGTACTTC. It is translated as CASNPERYSYEQYF.